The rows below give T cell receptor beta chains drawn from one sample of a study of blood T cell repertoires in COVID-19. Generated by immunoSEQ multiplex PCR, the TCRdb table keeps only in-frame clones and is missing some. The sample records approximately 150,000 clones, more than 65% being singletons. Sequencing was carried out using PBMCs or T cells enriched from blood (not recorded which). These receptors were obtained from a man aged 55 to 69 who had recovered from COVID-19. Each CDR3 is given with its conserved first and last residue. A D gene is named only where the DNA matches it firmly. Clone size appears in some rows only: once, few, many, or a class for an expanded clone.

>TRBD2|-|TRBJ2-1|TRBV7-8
TGTGCCAGCAGGGCGACTAGCCAACTCCACAATGAGCAGTTCTTC
CASRATSQLHNEQFF
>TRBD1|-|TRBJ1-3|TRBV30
TGTGCCTGGAGTGATGGGACAGCCTCTGGAAACACCATATATTTT
CAWSDGTASGNTIYF
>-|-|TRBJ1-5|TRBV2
TGTGCCAGCAGAAGGGACATCAGCAATCAGCCCCAGCATTTT
CASRRDISNQPQHF
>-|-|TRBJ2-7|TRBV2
TGTGCCAGCAGTCCCTCAGTCACCTCCTACGAGCAGTACTTC
CASSPSVTSYEQYF
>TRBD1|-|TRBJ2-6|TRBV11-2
TGTGCCAGCAGCTTATTCGGACAGGGTAGCTCTGGGGCCAACGTCCTGACTTTC
CASSLFGQGSSGANVLTF
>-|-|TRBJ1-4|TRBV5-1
TGCGCCAGCAGCTTGGTTCGCCAGACAGCAACTAATGAAAAACTGTTTTTT
CASSLVRQTATNEKLFF
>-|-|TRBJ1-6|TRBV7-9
TGTGCCAGCAGCTTGAGTGGGGCGGGGAACTCACCCCTCCACTTT
CASSLSGAGNSPLHF
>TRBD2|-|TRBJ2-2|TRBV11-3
TGTGCCAGCAGCCGGTTTCGCGGGAGGGACACCGGGGAGCTGTTTTTT
CASSRFRGRDTGELFF
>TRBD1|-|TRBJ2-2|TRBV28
TGTGCCAGCAGTTTTCCGGGACAGGGTTCCGGGGAGCTGTTTTTT
CASSFPGQGSGELFF
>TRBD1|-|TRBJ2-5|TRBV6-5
TGTGCCAGCACCCCGGGACAGGGTTTTGAAGAGACCCAGTACTTC
CASTPGQGFEETQYF
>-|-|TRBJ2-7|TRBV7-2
TGTGCCAGCAGCTTAGGAGGAGGTCTCTCCTACGAGCAGTACTTC
CASSLGGGLSYEQYF
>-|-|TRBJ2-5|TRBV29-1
TGCAGCGCCGTGCAGGGTGGAGAGACCCAGTACTTC
CSAVQGGETQYF
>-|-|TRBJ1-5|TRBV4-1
TGCGCCAGCAGCCATTTCGGGACCCTTGGGAGGCAGCCCCAGCATTTT
CASSHFGTLGRQPQHF
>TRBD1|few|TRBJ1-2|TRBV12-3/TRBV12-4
TGTGCCAGCAGCTCCCCAGGGGGGAACGGCTACACCTTC
CASSSPGGNGYTF
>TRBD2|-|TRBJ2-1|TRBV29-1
TGCAGCGCCCTGGGACTAGCGGGGGGGCGTGAGCAGTTCTTC
CSALGLAGGREQFF
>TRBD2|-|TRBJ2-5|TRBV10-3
TGTGCCACCTTGGGGAGACTAGCGGGGGCGTCCCAAGAGACCCAGTACTTC
CATLGRLAGASQETQYF
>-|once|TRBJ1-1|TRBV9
TGTGCCAGCAGCCCGGGGGGGAGGGACACTGAAGCTTTCTTT
CASSPGGRDTEAFF
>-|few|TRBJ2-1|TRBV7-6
TGTGCCAGCAGCTTAGGTGAAGCCTGGAGAAGAAATGAGCAGTTCTTC
CASSLGEAWRRNEQFF
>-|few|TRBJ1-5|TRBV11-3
TGTGCCAGCAGCTCCCTCGGGCAGCCCCAGCATTTT
CASSSLGQPQHF
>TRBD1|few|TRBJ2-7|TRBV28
TGTGCCAGCAGTAAGAAGACAGGGGGCTACGAGCAGTACTTC
CASSKKTGGYEQYF
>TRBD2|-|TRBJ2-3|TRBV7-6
TGTGCCAGCAGCCCATCCTCACATAGCGGGAGAAGCGCTTTATTCACAGATACGCAGTATTTT
CASSPSSHSGRSALFTDTQYF
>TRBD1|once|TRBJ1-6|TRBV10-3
TGTGCCATCAGACGCGGGGGGACAGCAAATTCACCCCTCCACTTT
CAIRRGGTANSPLHF
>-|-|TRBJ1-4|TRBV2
TGTGCCAGCACCAGGGCCGCTGAAAAACTGTTTTTT
CASTRAAEKLFF
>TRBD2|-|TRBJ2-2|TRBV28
TGTGCCAGCAGGCCGGGGGAGCGGGAGTTCATCGGGGAGCTGTTTTTT
CASRPGEREFIGELFF
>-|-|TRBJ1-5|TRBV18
TGTGCCAGCTCACTCTTCCACCGGGAGCTAGATAGCAATCAGCCCCAGCATTTT
CASSLFHRELDSNQPQHF
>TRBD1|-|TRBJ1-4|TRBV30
TGTGCCTGGATTCGGGGGACAGGGGGCGAAAAACTGTTTTTT
CAWIRGTGGEKLFF
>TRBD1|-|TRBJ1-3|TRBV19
TGTGCCAGTAGTCGGTCCTACCGTCTCGGGACAGGGTGGAATGACCTCATATATTTT
CASSRSYRLGTGWNDLIYF
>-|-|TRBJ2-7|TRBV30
TGTGCCTGGAGCCACGGGGGGGACAGCTCCTACGAGCAGTACTTC
CAWSHGGDSSYEQYF
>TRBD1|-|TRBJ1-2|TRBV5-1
TGCGCCAGCAGCTTGTCGACAGGGGATGGCTACACCTTC
CASSLSTGDGYTF